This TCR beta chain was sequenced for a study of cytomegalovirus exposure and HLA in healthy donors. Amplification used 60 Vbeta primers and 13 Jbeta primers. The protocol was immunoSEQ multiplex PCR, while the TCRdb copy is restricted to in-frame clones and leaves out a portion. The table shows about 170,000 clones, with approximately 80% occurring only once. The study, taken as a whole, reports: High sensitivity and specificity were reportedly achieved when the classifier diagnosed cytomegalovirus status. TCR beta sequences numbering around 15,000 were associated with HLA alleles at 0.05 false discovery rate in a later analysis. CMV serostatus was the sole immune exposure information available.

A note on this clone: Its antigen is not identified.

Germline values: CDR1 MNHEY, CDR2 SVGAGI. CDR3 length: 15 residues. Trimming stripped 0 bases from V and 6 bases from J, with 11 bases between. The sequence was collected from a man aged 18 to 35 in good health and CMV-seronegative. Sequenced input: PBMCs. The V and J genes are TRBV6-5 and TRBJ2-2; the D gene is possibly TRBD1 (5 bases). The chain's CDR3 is CASSYSAGSAGELFF. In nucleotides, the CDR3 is TGTGCCAGCAGTTACTCGGCAGGGTCAGCCGGGGAGCTGTTTTTT.